The rows below give T cell receptor beta chains drawn from one sample of a study of shared T cell receptors in the human thymus. Libraries were prepared by immunoSEQ multiplex PCR; TCRdb keeps only in-frame clonotypes and omits some of them. The table lists hundreds of thousands of clones, around 87% of them singletons. The sample was also reused in another study, on human thymus T cells.

Material: thymocytes. Receptors originate from a boy younger than two with a congenital heart defect. The conserved cysteine and the conserved F or W are not part of the CDR3 here. Clone size is shown for a subset of rows, as once, few, many or a class of expanded clone.

TRBJ1-2,-,TRBV14,ASSPPGVSQRPNYGYT
TRBJ2-7,-,TRBV18,ASSPRDILYEQY
TRBJ1-5,-,TRBV27,ASRTTGRYSNQPQH
TRBJ2-1,-,TRBV7-2,ASSLKGLAGSYNEQF
TRBJ2-5,-,TRBV5-5,ASSIRLAGVEETQY
TRBJ2-5,once,TRBV5-1,ASSLASPSGNESGETQY
TRBJ2-2,-,TRBV6-6,ASSLAGVYTGELF
TRBJ1-2,-,TRBV15,AIGAPTLHYGYT
TRBJ2-7,-,TRBV2,ASSEGRESSYEQY
TRBJ1-3,-,TRBV12-5,ASGLNRGTDSGNTIY
TRBJ2-1,-,TRBV10-3,ATRLLAGGTNEQF
TRBJ2-1,-,TRBV18,ASSPKTGRYNEQF
TRBJ2-3,-,TRBV1,TSSQGIPLAGGPTDTQY
TRBJ1-2,-,TRBV27,ASSLSSGEGDGYT
TRBJ2-3,once,TRBV5-4,ASSRTREVGTDTQY
TRBJ1-5,-,TRBV7-9,ASSSGQDSNQPQH